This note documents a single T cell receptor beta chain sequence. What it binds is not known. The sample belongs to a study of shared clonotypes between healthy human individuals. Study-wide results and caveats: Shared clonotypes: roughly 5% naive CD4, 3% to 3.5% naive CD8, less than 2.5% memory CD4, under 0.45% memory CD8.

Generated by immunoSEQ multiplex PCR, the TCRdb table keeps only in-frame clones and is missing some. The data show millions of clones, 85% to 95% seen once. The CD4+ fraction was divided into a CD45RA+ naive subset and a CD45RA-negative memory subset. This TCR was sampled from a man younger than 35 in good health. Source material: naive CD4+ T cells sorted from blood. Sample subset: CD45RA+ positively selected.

CDR3 in amino acids: CASSEYFSGANVLTF. The CDR3 DNA follows: TGTGCCAGCAGTGAATACTTCTCTGGGGCCAACGTCCTGACTTTC. This sequence joins TRBV25-1 and TRBJ2-6; no reliable D call. The CDR3 runs to 15 residues. Germline assignment: CDR1 MGHDK and CDR2 SYGVNS. V lost 0 bases to trimming and J lost 0 bases, with 3 bases between them.